The rows below give T cell receptor beta chains drawn from one sample of a study of cytomegalovirus exposure and HLA in healthy donors. This table comes from immunoSEQ multiplex PCR, and its TCRdb copy is limited to in-frame clones, with some not included. In the table there are 180,000 or so clones, 70% to 80% of which are singletons. Sequenced: PBMCs. The receptors were gathered from a man younger than 35 in good health and CMV-seronegative. The CDR3 runs from the conserved cysteine through the conserved F or W. D genes are given only for firm matches. Only part of the rows carry a size: once, few, many, or a class if the clone is expanded.

clone_size: NA
j_call: TRBJ2-7
cdr3_length: 15
v_call: TRBV19
d_call: TRBD1
cdr3_aa: CASSISGGESYEQYF
cdr3_nt: TGTGCCAGTAGTATATCAGGGGGCGAGTCCTACGAGCAGTACTTC

clone_size: NA
j_call: TRBJ2-1
cdr3_length: 12
v_call: TRBV23-1
d_call: TRBD2
cdr3_aa: CASSQSTAGGFF
cdr3_nt: TGCGCCAGCAGTCAATCGACGGCGGGAGGCTTCTTC

clone_size: NA
j_call: TRBJ1-5
cdr3_length: 18
v_call: TRBV18
d_call: NA
cdr3_aa: CASSPTLYYGYSNQPQHF
cdr3_nt: TGTGCCAGCTCACCCACTCTATATTACGGGTATAGCAATCAGCCCCAGCATTTT

clone_size: NA
j_call: TRBJ1-5
cdr3_length: 15
v_call: TRBV6-1
d_call: TRBD1
cdr3_aa: CASITTGTMGQPQHF
cdr3_nt: TGTGCCAGCATTACGACAGGGACAATGGGTCAGCCCCAGCATTTT

clone_size: NA
j_call: TRBJ1-6
cdr3_length: 15
v_call: TRBV11-2
d_call: NA
cdr3_aa: CASSIGQINNSPLHF
cdr3_nt: TGTGCCAGCAGCATCGGACAGATAAATAATTCACCCCTCCACTTT

clone_size: NA
j_call: TRBJ2-2
cdr3_length: 15
v_call: TRBV6-5
d_call: NA
cdr3_aa: CASTQGQLNTGELFF
cdr3_nt: TGTGCCAGCACCCAAGGACAGTTGAACACCGGGGAGCTGTTTTTT

clone_size: NA
j_call: TRBJ1-2
cdr3_length: 15
v_call: TRBV14
d_call: TRBD1
cdr3_aa: CASSQTGQANYGYTF
cdr3_nt: TGTGCCAGCAGCCAAACGGGACAGGCGAACTATGGCTACACCTTC

clone_size: NA
j_call: TRBJ2-3
cdr3_length: 14
v_call: TRBV19
d_call: NA
cdr3_aa: CASSISLSTDTQYF
cdr3_nt: TGTGCCAGTAGTATAAGCCTTAGCACAGATACGCAGTATTTT

clone_size: NA
j_call: TRBJ2-3
cdr3_length: 16
v_call: TRBV13
d_call: NA
cdr3_aa: CASSLGGGRSSDTQYF
cdr3_nt: TGTGCCAGCAGCTTAGGAGGAGGGAGGAGTTCAGATACGCAGTATTTT

clone_size: NA
j_call: TRBJ1-3
cdr3_length: 15
v_call: TRBV2
d_call: TRBD1
cdr3_aa: CASSDLRQGANTIYF
cdr3_nt: TGTGCCAGCAGTGACCTGAGACAGGGGGCGAACACCATATATTTT

clone_size: NA
j_call: TRBJ1-5
cdr3_length: 14
v_call: TRBV7-9
d_call: NA
cdr3_aa: CASSPPGGGQPQHF
cdr3_nt: TGTGCCAGCAGCCCACCCGGGGGGGGTCAGCCCCAGCATTTT

clone_size: NA
j_call: TRBJ2-3
cdr3_length: 17
v_call: TRBV5-1
d_call: TRBD2
cdr3_aa: CASSPGLAGGWADTQYF
cdr3_nt: TGCGCCAGCAGCCCCGGACTAGCGGGGGGATGGGCTGATACGCAGTATTTT

clone_size: NA
j_call: TRBJ2-3
cdr3_length: 15
v_call: TRBV11-2
d_call: TRBD2
cdr3_aa: CASSSSGRFTDTQYF
cdr3_nt: TGTGCCAGCAGCTCGAGCGGGAGATTCACAGATACGCAGTATTTT

clone_size: NA
j_call: TRBJ2-5
cdr3_length: 13
v_call: TRBV6-6
d_call: TRBD2
cdr3_aa: CASSYSGRETQYF
cdr3_nt: TGTGCCAGCAGTTATAGCGGGAGAGAGACCCAGTACTTC

clone_size: NA
j_call: TRBJ2-7
cdr3_length: 18
v_call: TRBV27
d_call: TRBD2
cdr3_aa: CASSLKGTSGRALYEQYF
cdr3_nt: TGTGCCAGCAGCCTAAAAGGGACTAGCGGGAGGGCCCTCTACGAGCAGTACTTC

clone_size: NA
j_call: TRBJ2-5
cdr3_length: 12
v_call: TRBV7-6
d_call: NA
cdr3_aa: CASSTRGETQYF
cdr3_nt: TGTGCCAGCAGCACGCGAGGGGAGACCCAGTACTTC

clone_size: once
j_call: TRBJ1-1
cdr3_length: 13
v_call: TRBV7-3
d_call: NA
cdr3_aa: CASSLTRGTEAFF
cdr3_nt: TGTGCCAGCAGCTTAACGCGGGGAACTGAAGCTTTCTTT

clone_size: NA
j_call: TRBJ2-3
cdr3_length: 16
v_call: TRBV6-4
d_call: TRBD2
cdr3_aa: CASSDRVAGESDTQYF
cdr3_nt: TGTGCCAGCAGTGACCGGGTAGCGGGAGAATCAGATACGCAGTATTTT

clone_size: NA
j_call: TRBJ1-4
cdr3_length: 14
v_call: TRBV5-1
d_call: NA
cdr3_aa: CASSHGTPNEKLFF
cdr3_nt: TGCGCCAGCAGCCACGGGACACCCAATGAAAAACTGTTTTTT

clone_size: NA
j_call: TRBJ2-2
cdr3_length: 18
v_call: TRBV2
d_call: NA
cdr3_aa: CASGVPVLGEQNTGELFF
cdr3_nt: NA

clone_size: NA
j_call: TRBJ1-2
cdr3_length: 13
v_call: TRBV19
d_call: NA
cdr3_aa: CASSTGINYGYTF
cdr3_nt: TGTGCCAGTAGTACAGGGATAAACTATGGCTACACCTTC

clone_size: NA
j_call: TRBJ2-7
cdr3_length: 16
v_call: TRBV7-2
d_call: TRBD1
cdr3_aa: CASSLAWTGYLGEQYF
cdr3_nt: TGTGCCAGCAGCTTAGCCTGGACAGGATACCTTGGTGAGCAGTACTTC

clone_size: few
j_call: TRBJ2-7
cdr3_length: 13
v_call: TRBV7-8
d_call: TRBD1
cdr3_aa: CASSSDRGNEQYF
cdr3_nt: TGTGCCAGCAGCTCGGACAGGGGGAACGAGCAGTACTTC

clone_size: NA
j_call: TRBJ1-5
cdr3_length: 16
v_call: TRBV15
d_call: TRBD1
cdr3_aa: CATTETGVLSNQPQHF
cdr3_nt: TGTGCCACCACCGAGACAGGGGTACTTAGCAATCAGCCCCAGCATTTT

clone_size: NA
j_call: TRBJ2-7
cdr3_length: 13
v_call: TRBV6-4
d_call: TRBD2
cdr3_aa: CASMATSLSEQYF
cdr3_nt: TGTGCCAGCATGGCGACTAGCTTGAGTGAGCAGTACTTC

clone_size: NA
j_call: TRBJ1-1
cdr3_length: 14
v_call: TRBV30
d_call: NA
cdr3_aa: CAWIPAGGFTEAFF
cdr3_nt: TGTGCCTGGATTCCGGCCGGGGGGTTCACTGAAGCTTTCTTT

clone_size: NA
j_call: TRBJ1-1
cdr3_length: 12
v_call: TRBV6-5
d_call: TRBD1
cdr3_aa: CASSSQGNEAFF
cdr3_nt: TGTGCCAGCAGTTCACAGGGGAATGAAGCTTTCTTT

clone_size: NA
j_call: TRBJ2-7
cdr3_length: 13
v_call: TRBV5-1
d_call: TRBD1
cdr3_aa: CASSGTGVPEQYF
cdr3_nt: TGCGCCAGCAGCGGTACAGGGGTCCCCGAGCAGTACTTC

clone_size: few
j_call: TRBJ1-5
cdr3_length: 13
v_call: TRBV19
d_call: NA
cdr3_aa: CASSIASLAPQHF
cdr3_nt: TGTGCCAGTAGTATCGCCTCCCTAGCGCCCCAGCATTTT

clone_size: NA
j_call: TRBJ2-1
cdr3_length: 15
v_call: TRBV27
d_call: TRBD2
cdr3_aa: CASRRLAGTHSEQFF
cdr3_nt: TGTGCCAGCAGGCGACTAGCGGGAACCCACAGTGAGCAGTTCTTC

clone_size: NA
j_call: TRBJ2-5
cdr3_length: 17
v_call: TRBV30
d_call: TRBD2
cdr3_aa: CAWSPSRLAGVWETQYF
cdr3_nt: TGTGCCTGGAGCCCCAGCAGACTAGCGGGAGTTTGGGAGACCCAGTACTTC

clone_size: once
j_call: TRBJ1-2
cdr3_length: 13
v_call: TRBV28
d_call: TRBD1
cdr3_aa: CASTTGGDYGYTF
cdr3_nt: TGTGCCAGCACGACAGGGGGCGACTATGGCTACACCTTC

clone_size: few
j_call: TRBJ2-1
cdr3_length: 17
v_call: TRBV10-3
d_call: NA
cdr3_aa: CAISDQILTRGNNEQFF
cdr3_nt: TGTGCCATCAGTGACCAAATTTTGACTAGAGGTAACAATGAGCAGTTCTTC

clone_size: NA
j_call: TRBJ2-7
cdr3_length: 15
v_call: TRBV6-5
d_call: NA
cdr3_aa: CASSYARDISYEQYF
cdr3_nt: TGTGCCAGCAGTTACGCACGGGACATCTCCTACGAGCAGTACTTC

clone_size: NA
j_call: TRBJ2-3
cdr3_length: 14
v_call: TRBV9
d_call: NA
cdr3_aa: CASSPPSLTDTQYF
cdr3_nt: TGTGCCAGCAGCCCCCCGAGCCTCACAGATACGCAGTATTTT

clone_size: NA
j_call: TRBJ2-7
cdr3_length: 13
v_call: TRBV6-1
d_call: TRBD2
cdr3_aa: CASSRTSGYEQYF
cdr3_nt: TGTGCCAGCAGCCGGACTAGCGGTTACGAGCAGTACTTC

clone_size: NA
j_call: TRBJ2-3
cdr3_length: 15
v_call: TRBV19
d_call: TRBD2
cdr3_aa: CASIRTSGSTDTQYF
cdr3_nt: TGTGCCAGTATACGGACTAGCGGAAGCACAGATACGCAGTATTTT

clone_size: NA
j_call: TRBJ1-3
cdr3_length: 16
v_call: TRBV5-6
d_call: TRBD1
cdr3_aa: CASSSTGQGGRNTIYF
cdr3_nt: TGTGCCAGCAGCTCAACGGGACAGGGGGGCCGAAACACCATATATTTT

clone_size: NA
j_call: TRBJ2-2
cdr3_length: 14
v_call: TRBV27
d_call: NA
cdr3_aa: CASNPSVNTGELFF
cdr3_nt: TGTGCCAGCAATCCGAGCGTTAACACCGGGGAGCTGTTTTTT

clone_size: NA
j_call: TRBJ1-4
cdr3_length: 16
v_call: TRBV6-5
d_call: NA
cdr3_aa: CASSYSWAATNEKLFF
cdr3_nt: TGTGCCAGCAGTTACAGTTGGGCCGCAACTAATGAAAAACTGTTTTTT

clone_size: NA
j_call: TRBJ1-5
cdr3_length: 16
v_call: TRBV18
d_call: TRBD1
cdr3_aa: CASSRQGPNSNQPQHF
cdr3_nt: TGTGCCAGCTCCCGACAGGGACCGAATAGCAATCAGCCCCAGCATTTT

clone_size: few
j_call: TRBJ2-7
cdr3_length: 12
v_call: TRBV6-1
d_call: NA
cdr3_aa: CASSAGGGEQYF
cdr3_nt: TGTGCCAGCAGTGCGGGGGGCGGCGAGCAGTACTTC

clone_size: NA
j_call: TRBJ2-7
cdr3_length: 12
v_call: TRBV6-5
d_call: TRBD2
cdr3_aa: CASGLAVYEQYF
cdr3_nt: TGTGCCAGCGGACTAGCGGTCTACGAGCAGTACTTC

clone_size: NA
j_call: TRBJ1-1
cdr3_length: 16
v_call: TRBV28
d_call: NA
cdr3_aa: CASSLLFSSGYTEAFF
cdr3_nt: TGTGCCAGCAGTTTATTATTTTCTTCAGGGTACACTGAAGCTTTCTTT

clone_size: few
j_call: TRBJ1-5
cdr3_length: 17
v_call: TRBV19
d_call: NA
cdr3_aa: CASISLGGGLGNQPQHF
cdr3_nt: TGTGCCAGTATTTCCTTGGGAGGCGGGCTTGGGAATCAGCCCCAGCATTTT

clone_size: NA
j_call: TRBJ1-4
cdr3_length: 13
v_call: TRBV6-5
d_call: TRBD1
cdr3_aa: CASKQGAHEKLFF
cdr3_nt: TGTGCCAGCAAACAGGGGGCGCATGAAAAACTGTTTTTT

clone_size: NA
j_call: TRBJ2-2
cdr3_length: 17
v_call: TRBV28
d_call: NA
cdr3_aa: CASSLGRLGADTGELFF
cdr3_nt: TGTGCCAGCAGTTTAGGCCGGCTGGGGGCCGACACCGGGGAGCTGTTTTTT